This T cell receptor beta chain comes out of a study of blood T cells in healthy people across ages. Turning to this clonotype: As yet, its antigen is unknown.

Findings of the study overall: The diversity estimates, figures obtained from one million T cells, were considered underestimates. Possibly, changes in expanded clonotypes were confounded because donor CMV status was unknown.

A J-beta primer mix and a sample-barcoded 5' primer were used in a second PCR of roughly 7 to 12 cycles. MiXCR, run by TCRdb on the 5' RACE reads, gives a single entry per CDR3 protein. The repertoire holds about 580,000 distinct CDR3 sequences, with 47% as singletons. The receptor comes from a man of 80 years or more in good health. The specimen sequenced was blood.

The CDR3 sequence: CAISEGRSSDTQYF. The CDR3, as DNA: TGTGCCATCAGTGAAGGCAGGAGCTCAGATACGCAGTATTTT. V is TRBV10-3 and J is TRBJ2-3; D gene ambiguous. The V and J ends lost 3 bases and 4 bases respectively, with 11 bases between them. The CDR3 has 14 amino acids. Germline V lookup: CDR1 ENHRY, CDR2 SYGVKD.